The clone carrying this T cell receptor (beta chain) came up many times. The time point was: pre-sensitization, week 0. Treatment specified: therapeutic diphenylcyclopropenone sensitization with weekly scalp DPC. The entry originates in a study of human T cells and chemical hapten exposure. Study context: For sensitization, 2% DPC was applied to a 2 cm by 2 cm patch of upper inner arm skin.

The CDR3 sequence is 14 residues long. The V gene's germline CDR1 is SEHNR and CDR2 FQNEAQ (reference sequence). With 5 bases clipped from V and 2 bases from J, the junction kept 5 bases outside the gene matches. TCRdb reprocessed the RACE reads via MiXCR and lists one record per CDR3 protein. The sample yields about 64,000 distinct CDR3 sequences, 11% seen once. The TCR was taken from a woman in her forties with alopecia areata. Some clones in this sample may be carry-over from other donors' samples. Specimen: whole blood, collected in connection with sensitization to the hapten diphenylcyclopropenone (DPC). The genes are TRBV7-9 and TRBJ1-2; 7 positions agree with TRBD1. CDR3 DNA sequence: TGTGCCAGCAGCCCTCAGGACAGGAACTATGGCTACACCTTC. It encodes CASSPQDRNYGYTF.